These T cell receptor beta chains were read from a single sample in a study of T cell responses to AZD1222 COVID-19 vaccine. Profiling relied on immunoSEQ multiplex PCR, and the TCRdb table lists in-frame clones only, not all of them. The table shows some 140,000 clones, with about 88% occurring only once. The sequencing used peripheral blood, collected on day 0 of AZD1222 vaccination. Receptors were obtained from an adult in good health. CDR3s include the opening cysteine and the closing phenylalanine or tryptophan.

j_call | v_call | cdr3_aa
TRBJ2-2 | TRBV14 | CASSQDQGHYTGELFF
TRBJ1-4 | TRBV19 | CASRDSSRREKLFF
TRBJ2-1 | TRBV24-1 | CATSGRDVYSYNEQFF
TRBJ1-4 | TRBV7-9 | CASIPIDRNEKLFF
TRBJ1-5 | TRBV15 | CATSRRWFGSNQPQHF
TRBJ1-5 | TRBV30 | CAWSGDLNQPQHF
TRBJ1-5 | TRBV7-2 | CASSLGTVPTQPQHF
TRBJ1-2 | TRBV6-5 | CASSYSTALNYGYTF
TRBJ2-1 | TRBV19 | CASSILLAGEVEQFF
TRBJ1-2 | TRBV6-1 | CASSEPGTGYGYTF
TRBJ1-1 | TRBV6-5 | CASSYGAGINTEAFF
TRBJ2-3 | TRBV7-9 | CASSSSGGTDTQYF
TRBJ1-2 | TRBV2 | CASRGQGANYGYTF
TRBJ1-1 | TRBV5-1 | CASSSGGTNTEAFF
TRBJ2-7 | TRBV30 | CAWSVLGSYEQYF
TRBJ2-3 | TRBV5-8 | CASSPDRAGTDTQYF
TRBJ1-1 | TRBV5-4 | CASSLVNRVTEAFF